The sequence of this T cell receptor beta chain was determined in a study of blood T cell repertoires in COVID-19. Overall study: Samples came from the United States, Italy and Spain, spanning acute and convalescent COVID-19. T cells, B-cell-depleted T cells, or PBMCs supplied cDNA or gDNA.

Details on this clone: Relative to the germline gene, one junction end is altered; a read error may explain this.

This CDR3 has 12 residues. Germline-derived CDR1 and CDR2 are KGHSH and LQKENI. The authors' processing: The authors estimated nucleated cell counts from reference gene primer amplification. The table came from immunoSEQ multiplex PCR; TCRdb's copy has only in-frame clones and leaves some out. V and J calls plus clone size are reproduced from that table; the DNA served to infer D and trimming. The table has roughly 79,000 clones, 65% to 85% seen once. The receptor was derived from a man aged 55 to 69 with active or convalescent COVID-19. The sample was peripheral blood. The chain recombines TRBV18 with TRBJ2-7; D is possibly TRBD1 (5 bases). CDR3 amino acids: CASSPQDKGLVF. CDR3 coding DNA: TGTGCCAGCTCACCCCAGGACAAGGGCCTTGTCTTC.